The 8 T cell receptor beta chains given below trace back to one sample, sequenced in a study of T cells expressing NK-cell markers. TCRdb reprocessed the 5' RACE reads, with one entry per CDR3 protein and no DNA. The sample data list some 140,000 distinct CDR3 sequences. Material for sequencing was blood T cells: a sorted CD56 or NKG2C T cell subset, CD4+ or CD8+ T cells, or bulk PBMC T cells (not recorded which). All receptors derive from a woman aged 50 to 60 in good health.

V usage is TRBV7-9 and J usage is TRBJ2-7. The germline V gene encodes CDR1 SEHNR and CDR2 FQNEAQ (reference sequence). This CDR3 has 14 amino acids. Here the CDR3 reads CASSITSGSNEQYF.

The chain joins TRBV20-1 to TRBJ2-2. The CDR3 length is 13 residues. From germline, CDR1 is DFQATT and CDR2 SNEGSKA (reference sequence). CDR3 sequence: CSARDLNTGELFF.

The rearrangement links TRBV12-3 or TRBV12-4 to TRBJ2-1; TCRdb's D call, TRBD2, is unchecked because there is no DNA. The CDR3 sequence is 15 residues long. This CDR3 reads CASSLILAGEDEQFF.

CDR3 residues: CSVEGGQGDSYNEQFF. The chain has TRBV29-1 and TRBJ2-1; TCRdb's D call, TRBD1, is unchecked because there is no DNA. CDR3 length: 16 residues. Germline lookup yields CDR1 SQVTM and CDR2 ANQGSEA.

The rearrangement uses TRBV7-9 and TRBJ2-1; TCRdb proposes TRBD1, but this gene call is untestable without DNA. Germline V gives CDR1 SEHNR, CDR2 FQNEAQ (reference sequence). The CDR3 loop spans 13 amino acids. The CDR3 spells CASSPQPRGEQFF.

V gene TRBV3-1 combines with J gene TRBJ2-1; without DNA, the TCRdb call of TRBD1 cannot be checked. The CDR3 totals 13 residues. Germline assignment: CDR1 LGHDT and CDR2 YNNKEL (reference sequence). CDR3 sequence reads: CASSQDPLNEQFF.

This CDR3 reads CASSPDGGTENIQYF. The chain carries TRBV27 and TRBJ2-4; checking the TCRdb D call of TRBD1 is not possible without DNA. From germline, CDR1 is MNHEY and CDR2 SMNVEV (reference sequence). The CDR3 has 15 residues.

The chain has TRBV29-1 and TRBJ2-3; absent DNA, TCRdb's TRBD1 call cannot be checked. This CDR3 region has 11 residues. Germline loops: CDR1 SQVTM, CDR2 ANQGSEA. This chain's CDR3 is CSVRQESTQYF.